This T cell receptor beta chain came from a study of T cell responses to AZD1222 COVID-19 vaccine. Some clones are missing from TCRdb's copy, which holds only in-frame ones; the method was immunoSEQ multiplex PCR. The table records approximately 160,000 clones, 90% to 95% of them present only once. CDR1 MNHEY and CDR2 SVGAGI come from the germline V gene. This CDR3 has 15 amino acids. J gave up 8 bases and V 2 bases, and 7 bases lay outside the gene matches. The TCR comes from an adult in good health. The chain combines TRBV6-5 with TRBJ2-1; 9 bases are shared with TRBD2. The material was peripheral blood, obtained on day 0 of AZD1222 vaccination. CDR3 bases: TGTGCCAGCAGTTACATGGCGGGGGGGCTCGATGAGCAGTTCTTC. Its translation is CASSYMAGGLDEQFF.